This entry lists 20 T cell receptor beta chains sequenced from one sample in a study of tumor-infiltrating lymphocytes in primary liver carcinoma. Unsorted bulk tissue, roughly 20-32 mg of it, served as the source for co-extraction of RNA and DNA. Making TCR beta cDNA involved around 510 ng total RNA and a constant-region primer. Sequencing libraries for TCR beta derived from three nested multiplex PCR rounds that used slightly modified ARM-PCR. The first two PCR rounds used TRBV1-TRBV30 primers with a Cbeta primer, 9 to 11 cycles each. Each CDR3 protein is one row after TCRdb ran MiXCR on the multiplex PCR reads. This table has roughly 80,000 distinct CDR3 sequences, more than 65% appearing once. The sequenced sample consisted of liver tumor tissue from sampling region 1. Subset reported: tumor region T1, superior pole. The receptors stem from a man in his forties or fifties with primary liver carcinoma and hepatitis B virus infection.

This clonotype turned up a few times. At one of its ends the junction is not consistent with the germline gene, which may arise from a read error. This sequence joins TRBV6-5 and TRBJ2-7, with TRBD1 matching 11 bases. CDR3 length equals 13 residues. Germline CDR1 MNHEY, CDR2 SVGAGI. The CDR3 sequence: CVSRRTGGGEQYF. The CDR3 DNA follows: TGTGTCAGCAGACGGACAGGGGGCGGCGAGCAGTACTTC.

As to this clonotype: A much larger clone sits a single nucleotide away, making a read error possible. This sequence joins TRBV28 and TRBJ1-2; no firm D call. The V gene lost 6 bases and the J gene lost 4 bases, with 12 bases spanning the gap. Germline V gene data show CDR1 as MDHEN and CDR2 as SYDVKM. This CDR3 is built from 13 residues. The DNA of the CDR3 is TGTGCCAGCAGGACTGTGGGGTGCTATGGCTACACCTTC. Amino acids: CASRTVGCYGYTF.

In the case of this clonotype: Possible read error: a much larger clone is one base away. This chain links TRBV30 with TRBJ1-5, with 9 bases matching TRBD1. CDR1 GTSNPN and CDR2 SVGIG come from the germline V gene (reference sequence). The CDR3 loop spans 13 amino acids. Losses at the gene ends were 6 bases for V and 5 bases for J; bases not matched to a gene: 5. The CDR3 sequence: CACSWDRDQPQHF. The CDR3 bases are TGTGCCTGTAGTTGGGACAGGGATCAGCCCCAGCATTTT.

This clonotype was seen only a few times. Being one base from a much bigger clone, this may be a read error. The chain joins TRBV12-3 or TRBV12-4 to TRBJ2-5, with 8 bases identical to TRBD1. The CDR3 has 15 amino acids. This CDR3 is CASNLDRGLRETQYF. The DNA of the CDR3 is TGTGCCAGCAATTTAGACAGGGGCCTCCGGGAGACCCAGTACTTC.

This chain connects TRBV4-1 to TRBJ1-5; 9 bases align to TRBD1. The V gene's germline CDR1 is MGHRA and CDR2 YSYEKL. The CDR3 runs 18 residues. The V gene end was trimmed by 9 bases and the J gene end by 4 bases; junction bases not matched to a gene: 19. This CDR3 is CASNQGPGTGYGNQPQHF. The DNA for the CDR3 is TGCGCCAGTAACCAAGGTCCCGGGACAGGGTACGGTAATCAGCCCCAGCATTTT.

For this clonotype: Without the conserved terminal phenylalanine or tryptophan, this CDR3 likely stems from a read error. The chain combines TRBV29-1 with TRBJ2-7, with a possible D match to TRBD1 (6 bases). From germline, CDR1 is SQVTM and CDR2 ANQGSEA. V was shortened by 4 bases and J by 7 bases, with 17 bases between the two germline ends. The CDR3 contains 13 residues. The CDR3 nucleotides read TGCAGCGTTGTCCAAGGCAGGGGCTGTGAGCAGTACTTA. Protein sequence: CSVVQGRGCEQYL.

Notes on this clonotype: Because the CDR3 is missing its conserved closing phenylalanine or tryptophan, this is likely a read error. The chain joins TRBV7-9 to TRBJ2-1; 7 nucleotides agree with TRBD2. Trimming at V came to 5 bases and at J to 12 bases, leaving 19 bases not matched to a gene. The CDR3 covers 16 residues. Germline V gives CDR1 SEHNR, CDR2 FQNEAQ (reference sequence). CDR3 protein: CASSPGRAGVWDGQFL. DNA of the CDR3: TGTGCCAGCAGCCCGGGCAGGGCGGGAGTCTGGGATGGGCAGTTCCTC.

In regard to this clonotype: Germline and junction disagree at one end, which may indicate a read error. The chain joins TRBV28 to TRBJ2-5; 16 bases fit TRBD2. CDR1 MDHEN and CDR2 SYDVKM come from the germline V gene. The CDR3 is 14 amino acids. CDR3 region: CASGTSGRAETQYF. In nucleotides, the CDR3 is TGTGCCAGCGGGACTAGCGGGAGGGCCGAGACCCAGTACTTT.

As for this clonotype: One end of the junction varies from germline; a read error may be responsible. The V gene is TRBV10-3, the J gene TRBJ1-5; D is unresolved. The germline CDR1 and CDR2 sequences are ENHRY and SYGVKD. The CDR3 is 16 amino acids. The DNA for the CDR3 is TGTGCCATCAGTGAGTCGAAACAGATTAGCAACCAGCCCCACCATTTT. Translating it yields CAISESKQISNQPHHF.

For this clonotype: One end of the junction fails to match germline, which may point to a read error. The chain is built from TRBV4-2 and TRBJ2-7; 8 bases are shared with TRBD2. Per germline, CDR1 LGHNA and CDR2 YNFKEQ. This CDR3 is built from 15 residues. CDR3 nucleotides: TGTGCCAGCAGCCGAGGGGGACTAGGGGACTACAAGCAGTACTTC. The encoded protein is CASSRGGLGDYKQYF.

About this clonotype: At one end the junction does not follow the germline gene, possibly because of a read error. The chain uses TRBV7-8 and TRBJ2-1; D remains unclear. This CDR3 is built from 16 residues. Germline lookup yields CDR1 SGHVS and CDR2 FQNEAQ. CDR3 coding DNA: TGTGCCACCCGGCGAACCCCATCCTCTTCCTACAATGAGCAGTTGTTC. Its translation is CATRRTPSSSYNEQLF.

Regarding this clonotype: This may be a read error, as it is one base from a much larger clone. J is TRBJ1-1 and V is TRBV6-2 or TRBV6-3; D might be TRBD1 (5 bases). This CDR3 contains 13 residues. Trimming removed 11 bases from V and 1 base from J, with 14 bases in between. The V gene's germline CDR1 is MNHEY and CDR2 SVGEGT. CDR3 region: CAGNWDPNTEAFF. In nucleotides, the CDR3 is TGTGCCGGCAACTGGGACCCGAACACTGAAGCTTTCTTT.

The rearrangement uses TRBV4-1 and TRBJ2-1, with 9 bases matching TRBD2. This CDR3 is 14 amino acids long. Germline assignment: CDR1 MGHRA and CDR2 YSYEKL. The CDR3: CSISPAGGYNEQFF. The CDR3 coding sequence is TGCTCCATCAGCCCGGCGGGAGGGTACAATGAGCAGTTCTTC.

Comment on this clonotype: One end of the junction fails to match germline, which may point to a read error. The rearrangement uses TRBV11-2 and TRBJ2-7, with TRBD2 matching over 10 bases. Germline CDR1 and CDR2: SGHAT and FQNNGV. The CDR3 loop spans 15 amino acids. CDR3 residues: CASSLTSGIPYELYF. The CDR3 bases are TGTGCCAGCAGCCTAACTAGCGGGATCCCCTACGAGCTGTACTTC.

This clonotype was detected a few times. One end of the junction varies from germline; a read error may be responsible. The rearrangement uses TRBV18 and TRBJ2-7; D not resolved. Per germline, CDR1 KGHSH and CDR2 LQKENI. The CDR3 is 13 residues long. The CDR3 spells CASSPGSSYEQYF. CDR3 nucleotide sequence: TGTGCCAGCTCGCCAGGATCCTCCTATGAGCAGTACTTC.

With respect to this clonotype: No conserved phenylalanine or tryptophan ends this CDR3, so it is likely a read error. The chain couples TRBV11-3 to TRBJ1-1; D is unclear. The CDR3 runs to 12 residues. Germline assignment: CDR1 SGHNT and CDR2 YENEEA. V was shortened by 3 bases and J by 3 bases, with 5 bases between the two germline ends. The CDR3 DNA is TGTGCCAGCAGCTTCGATGACACTGAAGCTTTCTCT. Its protein is CASSFDDTEAFS.

Notes on this clonotype: A junction boundary mismatches the germline segment, possibly from a read error. The V and J genes are TRBV19 and TRBJ2-1, with 8 bases that match TRBD2. CDR1 is LNHDA and CDR2 is SQIVND in the germline V gene (reference sequence). The CDR3 extends over 15 amino acids. This chain's CDR3 is CSSSMMTSVYNEQFF. In nucleotides, the CDR3 is TGTTCCAGTAGTATGATGACTAGCGTGTACAATGAGCAGTTCTTC.

As to this clonotype: The junction does not match germline at one end; this may be a read error. This chain uses TRBV11-2 with TRBJ2-1, with a possible D match to TRBD1 (6 bases). The CDR3 is 17 amino acids. Germline V lookup: CDR1 SGHAT, CDR2 FQNNGV. The CDR3 spells CVSIPLGARSSYNEQFF. The CDR3, as DNA: TGTGTCAGCATCCCATTGGGGGCGCGGAGCTCCTACAATGAGCAGTTCTTT.

Concerning this clonotype: An end of the junction does not agree with germline; a read error may underlie this. The chain uses TRBV11-2 and TRBJ2-1; D ambiguous. This CDR3 has 12 amino acids. Per the germline V gene, CDR1 is SGHAT and CDR2 is FQNNGV. The CDR3 bases are TGTACCAGCAGTTTAAGCAGGTCCGAACAGTTCTTC. It encodes CTSSLSRSEQFF.

With regard to this clonotype: Germline and junction disagree at one end, which may indicate a read error. The rearrangement uses TRBV29-1 and TRBJ2-2; D is unresolved. The CDR3 consists of 15 residues. Germline V gene lookup returns CDR1 SQVTM and CDR2 ANQGSEA. CDR3 amino acids: CSVGSRPLNIGELFF. The DNA for the CDR3 is TGCAGCGTGGGCTCGAGACCGTTGAACATCGGGGAGCTGTTTTTT.